The source of this T cell receptor beta chain is a study of T-cell memory formation after mild COVID-19. Study-wide points: The pre-infection memory compartment contained some responding clones, suggesting cross-reactive memory joined. From day 15 to 85, contracting clones were balanced between CD4 and CD8, whereas later expanders leaned toward CD4+.

J lost 5 bases, V lost 4 bases, and 1 base had no gene match. CDR1 and CDR2 from the germline V gene are SGHTA and FQGNSA. The CDR3 runs to 13 residues. TCRdb reanalysed the 5' RACE reads using MiXCR and keeps one entry per CDR3 protein. The sample lists 150,000 to 200,000 distinct CDR3 sequences, roughly 31% occurring once. In regard to this clonotype: As yet, its antigen is unknown.

Specimen: PBMCs or a T cell subset sorted from them (not recorded which). The clonotype comes from an adult woman who had mild COVID-19 (a few samples of this study predate the infection). Cell type and time point are not known. This chain uses TRBV7-2 with TRBJ2-4; TRBD1 matches at 8 bases. CDR3 DNA: TGTGCCAGCAGCTCCAGGGGGCAAAACATTCAGTACTTC. It is translated as CASSSRGQNIQYF. The full variable domain, completed using reference TRBV7-2 and TRBJ2-4, is GAGVSQSPSNKVTEKGKDVELRCDPISGHTALYWYRQSLGQGLEFLIYFQGNSAPDKSGLPSDRFSAERTGGSVSTLTIQRTQQEDSAVYLCASSSRGQNIQYFGAGTRLSVL.